The following is a T cell receptor beta chain sequence with its context. As yet, its antigen is unknown. The data were obtained in a study of a mutant IDH1 vaccine in newly diagnosed glioma. Study-wide context: Eight vaccinations went to patients in weeks 1, 3, 5, 7, 11, 15, 19, 23. Vaccination started 4-6 weeks after radiotherapy alone, or with temozolomide cycles. Treated patients had a mean age of about 40 years and a sex split that was around 60% male and around 38% female.

Noted time point: week 23, last vaccination. Topical imiquimod accompanied each vaccine dose, which consisted of 300 ug of mutant IDH1 20-mer peptide. New astrocytomas of WHO grade 3 or 4 that were IDH1-mutant and ATRX-lost were found in the donors. Libraries were prepared by immunoSEQ multiplex PCR; TCRdb keeps only in-frame clonotypes and omits some of them. The repertoire holds approximately 50,000 clones, with around 86% as singletons. There are 17 residues in the CDR3. Trimming stripped 3 bases from V and 3 bases from J, with 18 bases between. Germline V CDR1 and CDR2: KGHSH, LQKENI. The V call is TRBV18, the J call TRBJ1-3, with D tentatively TRBD1 (5 bases). This material consisted of PBMCs, taken from a glioma patient whose treatment included an IDH1 peptide vaccine. This TCR derives from a man aged 35-49 years with glioma. The CDR3, as DNA: TGTGCCAGCTCACCGCGGGGGACCGAAAATTTTGGAAACACCATATATTTT. Residues: CASSPRGTENFGNTIYF.